Sequencing of this TCR beta chain was carried out in a study of blood T cell repertoires in COVID-19. Overall study: The United States, Italy and Spain provided the acute and convalescent COVID-19 samples. Sources were T cells, B-cell-depleted T cells, or PBMCs; the material itself was cDNA or gDNA.

Some clones are missing from TCRdb's copy, which holds only in-frame ones; the method was immunoSEQ multiplex PCR. The table lists 63,000 or so clones, roughly 86% of them singletons. This clone has only one observation. CDR3 length equals 14 residues. CDR1 is MNHEY and CDR2 is SMNVEV in the germline V gene (reference sequence). The ends lost 6 bases at V and 0 bases at J; junction bases unmatched: 2. The gene calls are TRBV27 and TRBJ2-1; 7 nucleotides agree with TRBD1. The source of this sequence is a man between 70 and 80 years old with active COVID-19. The sequencing input was peripheral blood. CDR3: CASRTGSSYNEQFF. The CDR3 coding sequence is TGTGCCAGCAGGACAGGGAGCTCCTACAATGAGCAGTTCTTC.